One T cell receptor beta chain is described in this entry. Its antigen is unknown. These data are taken from a study of cytomegalovirus exposure and HLA in healthy donors. Study-wide results and caveats: Analyses of presence and absence presupposed an approximately uniform sequencing depth across donors. Per a later analysis, about 18,000 TCR beta sequences showed association with HLA alleles at 0.05 false discovery rate. As immune exposure information, only CMV serostatus was available. TCR association rates varied by HLA locus in a later analysis, with DRB1 highest and HLA-C lowest.

CDR3 length equals 17 residues. The germline V gene encodes CDR1 LNHDA and CDR2 SQIVND (reference sequence). The V end was cut by 7 bases, the J end by 14 bases, with 33 bases between. The study ran its PCR with 60 Vbeta and 13 Jbeta primers. Assay used: immunoSEQ multiplex PCR; TCRdb lists only in-frame clones, some missing. This sample has approximately 100,000 clones, with 55% to 75% found just once. This TCR derives from a young man in good health and CMV-seropositive. The chain joins TRBV19 to TRBJ1-5; D not resolved. The sequencing input was PBMCs. The CDR3 DNA is TGTGCCAGTAATAGGGCCCAGGCGGGAACAGCAACTGGCCCCGAGCATTTT. Translated: CASNRAQAGTATGPEHF.